The 9 T cell receptor beta chains given below trace back to one sample, sequenced in a study of shared T cell receptors in the human thymus. Libraries were prepared by immunoSEQ multiplex PCR; TCRdb keeps only in-frame clonotypes and omits some of them. The sample lists about 730,000 clones, 80% to 90% occurring once. The sample was also reused in another study, on human thymus T cells.

The material sequenced was thymocytes. These receptors all stem from a girl under two years old with a congenital heart defect.

This clone occurred once. V and J are TRBV14 and TRBJ2-1; D might be TRBD2 (6 bases). CDR1 is SGHDN and CDR2 is FVKESK in the germline V gene. CDR3 length: 18 amino acids. V was clipped by 0 bases and J by 4 bases, with 19 bases between them. CDR3 sequence reads: CASSQDRMQADYYNEQFF. For the CDR3, the DNA is TGTGCCAGCAGCCAAGATCGGATGCAAGCGGACTATTACAATGAGCAGTTCTTC.

The rearrangement links TRBV9 to TRBJ2-5; 9 bases align to TRBD1. Per germline, CDR1 SGDLS and CDR2 YYNGEE. V was pared by 2 bases and J by 5 bases, with 13 bases of the junction left unmatched. The CDR3 runs to 17 residues. The CDR3 DNA is TGTGCCAGCAGCGTTTCCCGGGACAGGGAGGTCGGGGAGACCCAGTACTTC. The encoded protein is CASSVSRDREVGETQYF.

This clone was recorded once. This chain joins TRBV19 and TRBJ1-1; 11 bases agree with TRBD1. Trimming cost V 5 bases and J 0 bases; bases outside gene matches: 8. Germline assignment: CDR1 LNHDA and CDR2 SQIVND (reference sequence). CDR3 length: 17 amino acids. This chain's CDR3 is CASSSGQGARLNTEAFF. Here the CDR3 DNA reads TGTGCCAGTAGTTCAGGACAGGGGGCCCGCTTGAACACTGAAGCTTTCTTT.

The gene calls are TRBV6-1 and TRBJ2-7; no definite D call. The CDR3 loop spans 11 amino acids. V was clipped by 7 bases and J by 3 bases, with 7 bases between them. Germline assignment: CDR1 MNHNS and CDR2 SASEGT. CDR3 coding DNA: TGTGCCAGCAATCCGGGCTACGAGCAGTACTTC. Its translation is CASNPGYEQYF.

This chain joins TRBV13 and TRBJ1-5, with 7 bases that match TRBD1. Germline V lookup: CDR1 PRHDT, CDR2 FYEKMQ (reference sequence). The CDR3 covers 17 residues. With V trimmed by 6 bases and J by 4 bases, 15 bases remained unmatched. The CDR3 reads CASRRSVDRAWNQPQHF. The CDR3 DNA reads as TGTGCCAGCAGGCGATCGGTCGACAGGGCCTGGAATCAGCCCCAGCATTTT.

The chain carries TRBV5-4 and TRBJ1-1, with D hard to call. The germline CDR1 and CDR2 sequences are SGHNT and YYREEE (reference sequence). V was cut by 1 base and J by 1 base, with 11 bases left in between. This CDR3 is built from 15 residues. DNA of the CDR3: TGTGCCAGCAGCTTGAGTTCGGCGGGGAACACTGAAGCTTTCTTT. Encoded protein: CASSLSSAGNTEAFF. The variable domain in full, completed from reference TRBV5-4 and TRBJ1-1, reads ETGVTQSPTHLIKTRGQQVTLRCSSQSGHNTVSWYQQALGQGPQFIFQYYREEENGRGNFPPRFSGLQFPNYSSELNVNALELDDSALYLCASSLSSAGNTEAFFGQGTRLTVV.

The V call is TRBV11-2, the J call TRBJ2-5; 12 nucleotides match TRBD2. Germline CDR1 and CDR2: SGHAT and FQNNGV. The CDR3 is made up of 15 amino acids. Germline trimming cut 5 bases from V and 2 bases from J; bases unmatched to any gene: 3. The CDR3 loop is CASSATSGGQETQYF. The DNA for the CDR3 is TGTGCCAGCAGCGCGACTAGCGGGGGACAAGAGACCCAGTACTTC.

The CDR3 loop reads CASSQTSGVKQETQYF. The CDR3 DNA is TGTGCCAGCAGCCAGACTAGCGGGGTTAAACAAGAGACCCAGTACTTC. The chain joins TRBV2 to TRBJ2-5, with TRBD2 matching 11 bases. V dropped 6 bases and J dropped 2; count of bases not matched to a gene: 8. CDR3 length: 16 residues. CDR1 SNHLY and CDR2 FYNNEI come from the germline V gene.

The V call is TRBV7-9, the J call TRBJ1-6; D is unclear. Germline lookup yields CDR1 SEHNR and CDR2 FQNEAQ (reference sequence). Trimming left V 2 bases short and J 7 bases short, with 6 bases between. The CDR3 runs 13 residues. CDR3 protein: CASSLRGNSPLHF. The CDR3 nucleotides are TGTGCCAGCAGCTTAAGAGGGAATTCACCCCTCCACTTT.